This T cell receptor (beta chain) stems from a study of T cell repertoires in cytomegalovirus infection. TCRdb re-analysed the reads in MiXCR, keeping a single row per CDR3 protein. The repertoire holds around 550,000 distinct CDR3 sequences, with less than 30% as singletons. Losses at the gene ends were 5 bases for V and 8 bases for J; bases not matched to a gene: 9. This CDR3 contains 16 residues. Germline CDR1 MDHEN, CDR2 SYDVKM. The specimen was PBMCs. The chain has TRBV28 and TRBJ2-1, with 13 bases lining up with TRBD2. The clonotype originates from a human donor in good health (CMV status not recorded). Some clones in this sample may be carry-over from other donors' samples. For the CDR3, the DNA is TGTGCCAGCAGTAGCTTTAGGACTAGCGGGAGACATGAGCAGTTCTTC. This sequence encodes CASSSFRTSGRHEQFF.